The 17 T cell receptor beta chains below all came from one sample that was sequenced in a study of cytomegalovirus exposure and HLA in healthy donors. PCR amplification relied on 60 Vbeta primers (plus 13 Jbeta primers). TCRdb's copy holds only in-frame clones and misses some; the assay was immunoSEQ multiplex PCR. This table has roughly 98,000 clones, more than 60% appearing once. Sequencing was done on a sample of PBMCs. The receptors come from a young man in good health and CMV-seropositive.

This chain connects TRBV18 to TRBJ2-7, with D possibly TRBD2 on 6 matching bases. The CDR3 has 12 residues. Germline CDR1 reads KGHSH; CDR2 reads LQKENI. The germline V and J ends were trimmed by 7 bases and 5 bases, with 12 bases remaining between them. CDR3 sequence: CASYGGTNEQYF. The CDR3 region has the DNA TGTGCCAGCTACGGCGGGACGAACGAGCAGTACTTC.

This clone was recorded only once. V is TRBV7-3 and J is TRBJ1-6; D is unclear. There are 14 residues in the CDR3. Germline V lookup: CDR1 SGHTA, CDR2 FQGTGA. V was pared by 1 base and J by 9 bases, with 10 bases between. The CDR3, as DNA: TGTGCCAGCAGCTTAAGTTTAGTCGGTTCACCCCTCCACTTT. Protein: CASSLSLVGSPLHF.

This chain links TRBV6-1 with TRBJ2-2; 7 nucleotides agree with TRBD2. This CDR3 is built from 15 residues. The V gene end was trimmed by 2 bases and the J gene end by 3 bases; junction bases not matched to a gene: 3. The germline V gene encodes CDR1 MNHNS and CDR2 SASEGT. As DNA, the CDR3 is TGTGCCAGCAGTGAACGAGCGGGGTACACCGGGGAGCTGTTTTTT. Residues: CASSERAGYTGELFF.

The chain has TRBV5-1 and TRBJ2-5, with 8 bases fitting TRBD1. Trimming cost V 4 bases and J 2 bases; bases outside gene matches: 7. The length of the CDR3 is 15 residues. CDR1 SGHRS and CDR2 YFSETQ come from the germline V gene. This CDR3 reads CASSAGQGGQETQYF. DNA for the CDR3: TGCGCCAGCAGCGCCGGACAGGGAGGACAAGAGACCCAGTACTTC.

The chain uses TRBV30 and TRBJ2-3, with 7 bases lining up with TRBD2. This CDR3 is 14 amino acids long. J lost 1 base, V lost 2 bases, and 3 bases had no gene match. Germline V gives CDR1 GTSNPN, CDR2 SVGIG (reference sequence). In nucleotides, the CDR3 is TGTGCCTGGAGTCTGAGCGGGGGCACAGATACGCAGTATTTT. It translates to CAWSLSGGTDTQYF.

V gene TRBV6-4 combines with J gene TRBJ2-5; 7 bases match TRBD2. This CDR3 region has 15 residues. The V and J ends lost 3 bases and 4 bases, in that order; junction bases with no gene match: 8. The germline gives CDR1 MRHNA, CDR2 SNTAGT. The CDR3 loop is CASSESGLGGETQYF. CDR3 bases: TGTGCCAGCAGTGAGTCAGGACTAGGAGGAGAGACCCAGTACTTC.

The chain combines TRBV7-9 with TRBJ2-1; D unclear. The V end lost 3 bases, the J end lost 0 bases, and 6 bases lay between the germline ends. The CDR3 is made up of 14 amino acids. Germline V gives CDR1 SEHNR, CDR2 FQNEAQ (reference sequence). The CDR3 protein is CASSLSSSYNEQFF. In nucleotides, the CDR3 is TGTGCCAGCAGCTTGTCTAGCTCCTACAATGAGCAGTTCTTC.

V and J are TRBV6-1 and TRBJ1-1; TRBD1 agrees at 7 bases. CDR1 is MNHNS, CDR2 SASEGT, per germline. The CDR3 is 14 residues long. V shed 2 bases, J shed 8 bases, and the junction held 8 bases outside the gene matches. CDR3 residues: CASSEFTGETEAFF. The CDR3 DNA follows: TGTGCCAGCAGTGAATTCACAGGGGAGACCGAAGCTTTCTTT.

J is TRBJ1-5 and V is TRBV2, with no clear D. V dropped 4 bases and J dropped 4 bases, with 8 bases sitting between them. Germline V gives CDR1 SNHLY, CDR2 FYNNEI. CDR3 length: 13 amino acids. CDR3 sequence reads: CASSVYQNQPQHF. CDR3 bases: TGTGCCAGCAGTGTTTACCAGAATCAGCCCCAGCATTTT.

The chain recombines TRBV4-1 with TRBJ1-1; D is undetermined. V was pared by 6 bases and J by 5 bases, with 7 bases between. The CDR3 is 11 residues long. The germline V gene has CDR1 MGHRA and CDR2 YSYEKL. In nucleotides, the CDR3 is TGCGCCAGCAGGGGAGGGACTGAAGCTTTCTTT. Translating it yields CASRGGTEAFF.

J is TRBJ2-6 and V is TRBV28; tentative D call: TRBD2 (5 bases). V lost 6 bases, J lost 5 bases, and 17 bases lay in between. From germline, CDR1 is MDHEN and CDR2 SYDVKM. CDR3 length equals 16 residues. The CDR3 sequence: CASSQLGPMRANVLTF. CDR3 nucleotides: TGTGCCAGCAGCCAACTAGGGCCTATGAGGGCCAACGTCCTGACTTTC.

This clone was recorded only once. The rearrangement joins TRBV27 to TRBJ2-1, with 9 bases that match TRBD2. The CDR3 spans 16 residues. J gave up 9 bases and V 5 bases, and 14 bases lay outside the gene matches. Germline-derived CDR1 and CDR2 are MNHEY and SMNVEV (reference sequence). This chain's CDR3 is CASSPQGGGGALEQFF. In DNA, the CDR3 is TGTGCCAGCAGTCCCCAAGGGGGCGGGGGGGCCCTTGAGCAGTTCTTC.

CDR3 loop: CASSDPSGTQYF. In DNA form, the CDR3 reads TGTGCCAGCAGTGACCCTTCGGGGACCCAGTACTTC. The rearrangement links TRBV6-1 to TRBJ2-5; D ambiguous. CDR3 length equals 12 residues. Germline loops: CDR1 MNHNS, CDR2 SASEGT. V lost 3 bases, J lost 7 bases, and 9 bases lay in between.

This clone was recorded once. In DNA form, the CDR3 reads TGTGCCAGCAGCCACCGGGACTTGTCCTACGAGCAGTACTTC. Translation: CASSHRDLSYEQYF. The chain recombines TRBV7-6 with TRBJ2-7; a possible D gene is TRBD2 (6 bases). The V end was cut by 5 bases, the J end by 1 base, with 12 bases between. The CDR3 is 14 residues long. The germline gives CDR1 SGHVS, CDR2 FNYEAQ.

Remarks on this clone: In the same sample, other DNA sequences code for this CDR3. The chain carries TRBV7-9 and TRBJ1-5, with D tentatively TRBD1 (5 bases). The ends were cut back, 3 bases at V and 7 bases at J, with 10 bases in the middle. Looked up from germline, CDR1 is SEHNR and CDR2 is FQNEAQ (reference sequence). The CDR3 contains 13 residues. The CDR3 nucleotides read TGTGCCAGCAGCTTGGGGGGAGGGCAGCCCCAGCATTTT. It is translated as CASSLGGGQPQHF.

The V call is TRBV6-6, the J call TRBJ2-7; 10 bases match TRBD1. With V trimmed by 3 bases and J by 7 bases, 9 bases remained unmatched. The CDR3 is 15 amino acids. CDR1 MNHNY and CDR2 SVGAGI come from the germline V gene (reference sequence). The DNA for the CDR3 is TGTGCCAGCAGTTATCAAGACAGGGGGCTAGGTGAGCAGTACTTC. This gives the protein CASSYQDRGLGEQYF.

The V gene is TRBV5-4, the J gene TRBJ2-2; TRBD1 is a possible D gene (8 bases). The CDR3 totals 16 residues. Germline-derived CDR1 and CDR2 are SGHNT and YYREEE (reference sequence). V dropped 3 bases and J dropped 1 base, with 13 bases sitting between them. The DNA for the CDR3 is TGTGCCAGCAGCTCGGGGGGACAGGTGAACACCGGGGAGCTGTTTTTT. It translates to CASSSGGQVNTGELFF.